This T cell receptor (beta chain) was found in a study of early T cells in non-severe SARS-CoV-2 infection. At the level of the study: With bulk RNA from unsorted whole blood as input, sequencing yielded unpaired chains. Findings and limits, study-wide: Using VDJdb, the matching emphasized anti-spike CD8 responses while missing private and CD4 specificities.

Individual cDNA molecules received unique molecular identifiers during library preparation. MiXCR was run by TCRdb on the 5' RACE reads, yielding one entry per CDR3 protein. Of approximately 32,000 distinct CDR3 sequences listed, 5.8% are singletons. This clonotype was counted many times. The target antigen is unknown. In germline, CDR1 is DFQATT, CDR2 SNEGSKA (reference sequence). The CDR3 is 13 amino acids. Between the trimmed V and J ends, which lost 6 bases and 8 bases, there was a span of 17 bases. Sequencing used whole blood. The receptor was derived from an adult who was a healthcare worker with PCR-confirmed SARS-CoV-2 infection or an uninfected control (not recorded which). The rearrangement links TRBV20-1 to TRBJ2-1; no firm D call. In DNA, the CDR3 is TGCAGTGCCTCTTGGGCGTTATATGATGAGCAGTTCTTC. It is translated as CSASWALYDEQFF.